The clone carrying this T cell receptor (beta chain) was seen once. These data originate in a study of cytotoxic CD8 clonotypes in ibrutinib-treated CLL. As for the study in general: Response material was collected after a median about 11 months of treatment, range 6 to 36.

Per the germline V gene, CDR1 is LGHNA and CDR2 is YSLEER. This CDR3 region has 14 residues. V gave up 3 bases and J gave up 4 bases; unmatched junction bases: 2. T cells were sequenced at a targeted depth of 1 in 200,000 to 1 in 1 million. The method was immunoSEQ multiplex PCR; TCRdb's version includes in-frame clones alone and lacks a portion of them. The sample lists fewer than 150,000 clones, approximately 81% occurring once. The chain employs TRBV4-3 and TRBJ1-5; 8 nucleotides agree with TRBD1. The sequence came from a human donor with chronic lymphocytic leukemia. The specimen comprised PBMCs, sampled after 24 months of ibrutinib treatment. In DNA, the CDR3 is TGCGCCAGCAGCCAGGACAGGGTTAATCAGCCCCAGCATTTT. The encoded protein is CASSQDRVNQPQHF.